One T cell receptor (beta chain) is described in this entry. Its antigen remains unknown. Sequenced by immunoSEQ multiplex PCR; TCRdb stores in-frame clones only, minus some. The repertoire holds 400,000 to 450,000 clones, with roughly 91% as singletons. This specimen belongs to a study of Ad26.COV2.S vaccination and SARS-CoV-2 variants. Study-level information: Each vaccinee took Ad26.COV2.S intramuscularly, once or twice 56 days apart.

Trimming pared 5 bases from V and 6 bases from J, leaving 14 bases between. Germline loops: CDR1 LNHDA, CDR2 SQIVND (reference sequence). The CDR3 is made up of 13 amino acids. Study conclusions and caveats: Post-vaccination breadth of spike-specific CD8+ and CD4+ T cell responses was reportedly substantial. The TCR breadth and depth analyses may have produced an underestimate of total T cell responses.

Treatment here: around 19 received Ad26.COV2.S at low or high dose, single or two shots; five or six received placebo; per-sample allocation not given. Specimens were obtained on day 63 following the first vaccine or placebo injection. A Boston adult aged 18-55 years was the donor. The chain employs TRBV19 and TRBJ2-7; either TRBD1 or TRBD2 may supply D (5 bases each). The receptor comes from a person aged 18-60 years who received the Ad26.COV2.S COVID-19 vaccine or a placebo. Sequencing was performed on peripheral blood, taken in a trial of Ad26.COV2.S vaccine versus placebo. In DNA, the CDR3 is TGTGCCAGTAGTGACCCCGGGACCCGCGAGCAGTACTTC. Its protein is CASSDPGTREQYF.